A single sample gave rise to the 32 T cell receptor beta chains below, sequenced in a study of CD8 T cells in ankylosing spondylitis. TCRdb re-derived calls from the 5' RACE reads in MiXCR, one entry per CDR3 protein. The sample consists of some 130,000 distinct CDR3 sequences, approximately 9.9% of them appearing once. The sequencing sample was made of blood, either unsorted or a sorted T cell fraction (not recorded which). The receptors were sampled from a male donor with ankylosing spondylitis or in good health (not recorded which).

The chain combines TRBV12-3 or TRBV12-4 with TRBJ2-1; D possibly corresponds to TRBD2 (6 bases). The CDR3 covers 15 residues. Between the trimmed V and J ends, which lost 6 bases and 3 bases, there was a span of 15 bases. The CDR3 protein is CASSPGRGNYNEQFF. The CDR3, as DNA: TGTGCCAGCAGCCCGGGGCGCGGGAACTACAATGAGCAGTTCTTC.

The gene calls are TRBV7-6 and TRBJ2-1; 14 bases are a match to TRBD2. CDR1 is SGHVS, CDR2 FNYEAQ, per germline. The CDR3 contains 14 residues. Germline trimming cut 5 bases from V and 14 bases from J; bases unmatched to any gene: 8. CDR3 residues: CASSPGTSGSLEFF. The CDR3 DNA reads as TGTGCCAGCAGCCCCGGGACTAGCGGGAGCTTGGAGTTCTTC.

This clonotype was seen at least ten times. The chain couples TRBV24-1 to TRBJ2-2; 11 positions agree with TRBD1. Per germline, CDR1 KGHDR and CDR2 SFDVKD. The J segment lost 7 bases and the V segment lost 9 bases, leaving 3 bases of the junction unmatched. CDR3 length equals 13 residues. CDR3 sequence reads: CATGQGANGELFF. CDR3 nucleotides: TGTGCCACCGGACAGGGGGCGAACGGGGAGCTGTTTTTT.

V gene TRBV6-2 or TRBV6-3 combines with J gene TRBJ1-5; D unclear. The CDR3 has 15 residues. Looked up from germline, CDR1 is MNHEY and CDR2 is SVGEGT. V was trimmed by 1 base and J by 0 bases, leaving 7 bases between them. The CDR3 is CASSYFAGSNQPQHF. The CDR3 DNA is TGTGCCAGCAGTTACTTCGCGGGTAGCAATCAGCCCCAGCATTTT.

This clonotype has only a few counts. The chain couples TRBV20-1 to TRBJ2-1, with 10 bases that match TRBD2. This CDR3 comprises 15 residues. J gave up 12 bases and V 2 bases, and 13 bases lay outside the gene matches. CDR1 is DFQATT, CDR2 SNEGSKA, per germline (reference sequence). The CDR3 coding sequence is TGCAGTGCTAGAATAGCGGGAGGCCTATTGTTGAGGCAGTTCTTC. Protein product: CSARIAGGLLLRQFF.

This clonotype was seen repeatedly, ten times or more. The chain couples TRBV18 to TRBJ1-1; D remains ambiguous. Trimming stripped 2 bases from V and 1 base from J, with 2 bases between. The CDR3 consists of 12 residues. Germline V gives CDR1 KGHSH, CDR2 LQKENI. CDR3 sequence reads: CASSPGNTEAFF. For the CDR3, the DNA is TGTGCCAGCTCACCAGGGAACACTGAAGCTTTCTTT.

Ten or more counts support this clonotype. The V call is TRBV5-5, the J call TRBJ2-3; TRBD1 or TRBD2 may be the D gene (6 bases each). CDR1 is SGHKS and CDR2 is YYEKEE in the germline V gene (reference sequence). The CDR3 contains 14 residues. V was clipped by 0 bases and J by 7 bases, with 12 bases between them. CDR3 bases: TGTGCCAGCAGCTTGGATTCGGGGGCGAATACGCAGTATTTT. This sequence encodes CASSLDSGANTQYF.

This clonotype was detected ten times or more. The chain is built from TRBV20-1 and TRBJ2-4, with 7 nucleotides matching TRBD1. Germline trimming cut 8 bases from V and 4 bases from J; bases unmatched to any gene: 14. The CDR3 is 15 residues long. Germline V lookup: CDR1 DFQATT, CDR2 SNEGSKA (reference sequence). Here the CDR3 DNA reads TGCAGTACCTCGAACAGGGGCTGGGGGAAAAACATTCAGTACTTC. Its translation is CSTSNRGWGKNIQYF.

This clonotype was seen ten or more times. The gene calls are TRBV5-1 and TRBJ2-2; 9 bases fit TRBD1. The CDR3 covers 15 residues. The germline gives CDR1 SGHRS, CDR2 YFSETQ. V trimming: 7 bases; J trimming: 6 bases; junction bases outside the gene matches: 10. CDR3 region: CASGMTGGGSGELFF. CDR3 DNA sequence: TGCGCCAGCGGAATGACAGGGGGAGGTTCCGGGGAGCTGTTTTTT.

A word on this clonotype: This may arise from a read error, as a much more abundant clone is one base away. The chain combines TRBV6-5 with TRBJ2-7; D may be TRBD2 (6 bases). There are 13 residues in the CDR3. V lost 0 bases, J lost 6 bases, and 9 bases lay in between. Germline V gene lookup returns CDR1 MNHEY and CDR2 SVGAGI. The CDR3 nucleotides are TGTGCCAGCAGTTACTCTAGCGGCTCCGAGCAGTACTTC. This codes for CASSYSSGSEQYF.

This clonotype was found many times. The V call is TRBV15, the J call TRBJ2-3; D is perhaps TRBD2 (5 bases). The CDR3 consists of 16 residues. Trimming left V 3 bases short and J 0 bases short, with 13 bases between. Germline V gene sequence: CDR1 LNHNV, CDR2 YYDKDF (reference sequence). Here the CDR3 reads CATSRNVGESTDTQYF. CDR3 nucleotides: TGTGCCACCAGCAGGAACGTTGGGGAGAGCACAGATACGCAGTATTTT. The full variable domain, with the rest looked up from reference TRBV15 and TRBJ2-3, is DAMVIQNPRYQVTQFGKPVTLSCSQTLNHNVMYWYQQKSSQAPKLLFHYYDKDFNNEADTPDNFQSRRPNTSFCFLDIRSPGLGDTAMYLCATSRNVGESTDTQYFGPGTRLTVL.

The chain is built from TRBV29-1 and TRBJ2-3; 7 bases line up with TRBD1. The V gene end was trimmed by 4 bases and the J gene end by 2 bases; junction bases not matched to a gene: 6. The germline V gene encodes CDR1 SQVTM and CDR2 ANQGSEA. The CDR3 length is 14 residues. The CDR3 sequence: CSVAVKGATDTQYF. The CDR3, as DNA: TGCAGCGTTGCCGTGAAGGGGGCCACAGATACGCAGTATTTT.

This clonotype was counted at least ten times. This rearrangement joins TRBV7-9 to TRBJ2-6; no firm D call. There are 16 residues in the CDR3. The V gene's germline CDR1 is SEHNR and CDR2 FQNEAQ (reference sequence). The ends were cut back, 4 bases at V and 2 bases at J, with 12 bases in the middle. CDR3 bases: TGTGCCAGCAGCTACCAGTTCCGTACTGGGGCCAACGTCCTGACTTTC. Amino acids: CASSYQFRTGANVLTF.

The chain links TRBV4-1 to TRBJ2-5; 10 bases agree with TRBD2. With 4 bases clipped from V and 4 bases from J, the junction kept 0 bases outside the gene matches. The germline gives CDR1 MGHRA, CDR2 YSYEKL. This CDR3 is 13 amino acids long. This chain's CDR3 is CASSRLAGETQYF. The CDR3 DNA follows: TGCGCCAGCAGCCGACTAGCGGGAGAGACCCAGTACTTC.

This clonotype was recorded many times. The chain carries TRBV4-2 and TRBJ2-5; D call uncertain. The CDR3 runs 13 residues. Germline values: CDR1 LGHNA, CDR2 YNFKEQ. The V end was cut by 1 base, the J end by 5 bases, with 8 bases between. Here the CDR3 reads CASSQVTMETQYF. The CDR3 nucleotides read TGTGCCAGCAGCCAAGTGACAATGGAGACCCAGTACTTC.

This clonotype was picked up a small number of times. The chain joins TRBV7-8 to TRBJ2-1; the D is unclear. Germline V gives CDR1 SGHVS, CDR2 FQNEAQ. V lost 0 bases and J 5 bases, leaving 5 bases between the germline ends. This CDR3 has 13 amino acids. The DNA of the CDR3 is TGTGCCAGCAGCTTAGCTGAAAACAATGAGCAGTTCTTC. Encoded protein: CASSLAENNEQFF. Complete variable domain (other parts from reference TRBV7-8 and TRBJ2-1): GAGVSQSPRYKVAKRGQDVALRCDPISGHVSLFWYQQALGQGPEFLTYFQNEAQLDKSGLPSDRFFAERPEGSVSTLKIQRTQQEDSAVYLCASSLAENNEQFFGPGTRLTVL.

J is TRBJ1-1 and V is TRBV18; the match to TRBD1 covers 8 bases. The germline V gene encodes CDR1 KGHSH and CDR2 LQKENI. J lost 1 base, V lost 4 bases, and 11 bases had no gene match. This CDR3 is built from 17 residues. For the CDR3, the DNA is TGTGCCAGCTCACGAACCGGGACAGGAGGGAAGAACACTGAAGCTTTCTTT. Translating it yields CASSRTGTGGKNTEAFF. The full variable domain, its missing parts supplied by reference TRBV18 and TRBJ1-1, is NAGVMQNPRHLVRRRGQEARLRCSPMKGHSHVYWYRQLPEEGLKFMVYLQKENIIDESGMPKERFSAEFPKEGPSILRIQQVVRGDSAAYFCASSRTGTGGKNTEAFFGQGTRLTVV.

This clonotype was seen only once. The chain joins TRBV25-1 to TRBJ2-5; no reliable D call. This CDR3 has 14 residues. CDR1 is MGHDK and CDR2 is SYGVNS in the germline V gene. V was clipped by 0 bases and J by 2 bases, with 7 bases between them. The CDR3, as DNA: TGTGCCAGCAGTGAATATTGGGGTCAAGAGACCCAGTACTTC. Its translation: CASSEYWGQETQYF.

This chain links TRBV25-1 with TRBJ2-1; D ambiguous. This CDR3 comprises 15 residues. Germline lookup yields CDR1 MGHDK and CDR2 SYGVNS. Between the trimmed V and J ends, which lost 1 base and 6 bases, there was a span of 13 bases. CDR3: CASSEFSVTGNEQFF. The CDR3 DNA follows: TGTGCCAGCAGTGAATTTTCGGTTACCGGCAATGAGCAGTTCTTC.

There are many counts of this clonotype. The chain is built from TRBV18 and TRBJ2-1; perhaps TRBD1 as D (5 bases). CDR3 size: 15 residues. The V and J ends lost 0 bases and 4 bases respectively, with 10 bases between them. Germline assignment: CDR1 KGHSH and CDR2 LQKENI. CDR3 sequence (DNA): TGTGCCAGCTCACCACCAAGGCAGGGATACAATGAGCAGTTCTTC. It translates to CASSPPRQGYNEQFF.

This clonotype was counted at least ten times. The chain couples TRBV7-2 to TRBJ2-2; D unclear. V lost 5 bases and J 6 bases, leaving 16 bases between the germline ends. The CDR3 has 15 amino acids. Germline CDR1 reads SGHTA; CDR2 reads FQGNSA. CDR3 region: CASSEVLIVSGELFF. For the CDR3, the DNA is TGTGCCAGCAGCGAGGTCTTAATCGTGTCCGGGGAGCTGTTTTTT.

There are many counts of this clonotype. CDR3 region: CASSSTFGRPNTGELFF. The CDR3 DNA follows: TGTGCCAGCAGCTCCACTTTCGGCAGGCCAAACACCGGGGAGCTGTTTTTT. This chain links TRBV7-2 with TRBJ2-2; D not certain. V was clipped by 4 bases and J by 2 bases, with 17 bases between them. The CDR3 is made up of 17 amino acids. CDR1 is SGHTA, CDR2 FQGNSA, per germline.

The CDR3 nucleotides read TGTGCCACCGCGCCCCGGCCCTACGAGCAGTACTTC. It codes for CATAPRPYEQYF. V usage is TRBV21-1 and J usage is TRBJ2-7; TRBD1 was called by the table and not checked on the DNA. TRBV21-1 is a listed pseudogene. The CDR3 loop spans 12 amino acids.

The table lists this clonotype with a few counts. The J gene is TRBJ2-1, the V gene TRBV11-2, with 11 positions matching TRBD2. Germline trimming cut 3 bases from V and 2 bases from J; bases unmatched to any gene: 9. The CDR3 loop spans 18 amino acids. Germline CDR1 and CDR2: SGHAT and FQNNGV. The CDR3 region is CASSFLRVSGRAYNEQFF. In DNA form, the CDR3 reads TGTGCCAGCAGCTTTCTTCGGGTTAGCGGGAGGGCCTACAATGAGCAGTTCTTC.

This clonotype was observed many times. The V and J genes are TRBV5-1 and TRBJ2-5; no clear D gene. Trimming left V 0 bases short and J 1 base short, with 10 bases between. The CDR3 loop spans 15 amino acids. CDR1 and CDR2 from the germline V gene are SGHRS and YFSETQ. The CDR3 DNA follows: TGCGCCAGCAGCTTGGAGGGCGGACCCCAAGAGACCCAGTACTTC. It translates to CASSLEGGPQETQYF.

This chain uses TRBV18 with TRBJ2-7; TRBD2 matches at 8 bases. This CDR3 is 15 amino acids long. The germline V gene has CDR1 KGHSH and CDR2 LQKENI. The trim removed 2 bases at V and 2 bases at J, leaving 5 bases unmatched. The CDR3 nucleotides are TGTGCCAGCTCACCAGTACTAGCGGTTACCTACGAGCAGTACTTC. It yields the protein CASSPVLAVTYEQYF.

This clonotype was seen repeatedly, ten times or more. The V call is TRBV30, the J call TRBJ1-2; the D gene is possibly TRBD1 (6 bases). There are 13 residues in the CDR3. CDR1 GTSNPN and CDR2 SVGIG come from the germline V gene (reference sequence). The V and J ends lost 1 base and 3 bases respectively, with 9 bases between them. The DNA for the CDR3 is TGTGCCTGGAGTGCCCGGACAGACTATGGCTACACCTTC. Translating gives CAWSARTDYGYTF. Full variable domain (outside the CDR3, taken from reference TRBV30 and TRBJ1-2): SQTIHQWPATLVQPVGSPLSLECTVEGTSNPNLYWYRQAAGRGLQLLFYSVGIGQISSEVPQNLSASRPQDRQFILSSKKLLLSDSGFYLCAWSARTDYGYTFGSGTRLTVV.

Many counts were recorded for this clonotype. The V and J genes are TRBV6-5 and TRBJ2-2; D perhaps matches TRBD2 (5 bases). With 1 base removed from V and 0 bases from J, the gap between germline ends came to 9 bases. Looked up from germline, CDR1 is MNHEY and CDR2 is SVGAGI. The CDR3 consists of 16 residues. The CDR3 spells CASSYWASTNTGELFF. The CDR3 region has the DNA TGTGCCAGCAGTTACTGGGCTAGCACGAACACCGGGGAGCTGTTTTTT.

This clonotype was seen many times. This chain joins TRBV29-1 and TRBJ2-1; TRBD1 agrees at 7 bases. The CDR3 covers 16 residues. V trimming: 3 bases; J trimming: 2 bases; junction bases outside the gene matches: 10. Germline V gives CDR1 SQVTM, CDR2 ANQGSEA. The CDR3 loop reads CSVEGSEQGAYNEQFF. The CDR3 DNA sequence: TGCAGCGTTGAGGGTAGCGAGCAGGGGGCCTACAATGAGCAGTTCTTC.

There are many counts of this clonotype. The gene calls are TRBV3-1 and TRBJ2-1; D may correspond to TRBD1 or TRBD2 (5 bases each). V was clipped by 2 bases and J by 12 bases, with 8 bases between them. This CDR3 region has 11 residues. Germline values: CDR1 LGHDT, CDR2 YNNKEL (reference sequence). CDR3 region: CASSQQRGQFF. CDR3 bases: TGTGCCAGCAGCCAACAGAGGGGGCAGTTCTTC.

This clonotype was counted many times. This chain connects TRBV6-1 to TRBJ1-2, with D unclear. Trimming stripped 6 bases from V and 0 bases from J, with 11 bases between. This CDR3 spans 14 amino acids. From germline, CDR1 is MNHNS and CDR2 SASEGT. CDR3: CASSQTRSNYGYTF. The CDR3 bases are TGTGCCAGCAGCCAGACACGATCTAACTATGGCTACACCTTC.

The chain links TRBV20-1 to TRBJ2-1; no definite D call. This CDR3 region has 18 residues. CDR1 is DFQATT, CDR2 SNEGSKA, per germline (reference sequence). V was cut by 3 bases and J by 4 bases, with 25 bases left in between. The CDR3 DNA follows: TGCAGTGCTAGTTCCTTTCGGCGGAACAAAAGAAATTACAATGAGCAGTTCTTC. Its protein product is CSASSFRRNKRNYNEQFF.